Listed below are T cell receptor beta chains from one sample, sequenced in a study of blood T cell repertoires in COVID-19. Only in-frame clones appear in the TCRdb table, and some are missing; sequencing was by immunoSEQ multiplex PCR. The table includes a few hundred thousand clones, more than 75% detected once. Sequenced input: peripheral blood. All receptors derive from a woman between 45 and 60 years old with acute or convalescent COVID-19. Each CDR3 is given with its conserved first and last residue. A D gene is named only where the DNA matches it firmly. Expanded clones get a size class; other rows say once, few or many, or leave the size out.

V gene	J gene	CDR3 length	D gene	clone size	CDR3 DNA	CDR3 protein
TRBV7-3	TRBJ2-1	13	TRBD2	.	TGTGCCAGCAGCTTGGGACTAAACAATGAGCAGTTCTTC	CASSLGLNNEQFF
TRBV4-2	TRBJ1-2	13	.	.	TGTGCCAGCAGCCAGACCGGGGGTGAGGGCTACACCTTC	CASSQTGGEGYTF
TRBV7-2	TRBJ2-7	14	.	.	TGTGCCAGCAGCCCCCGTTCAGGGGCCTACGAGCAGTACTTC	CASSPRSGAYEQYF
TRBV3-1/TRBV3-2	TRBJ1-1	12	.	.	TGTGCCAGCAGCCCGGGGGGGACTGAAGCTTTCTTT	CASSPGGTEAFF
TRBV7-3	TRBJ1-1	14	TRBD1	.	TGTGCCAGCAGTGGGGGACAGGGTTCGACTGAAGCTTTCTTT	CASSGGQGSTEAFF
TRBV7-9	TRBJ2-7	15	.	few	TGTGCCAGCAGCTTAGCGGGGGCTCTGGCCTACGAGCAGTACTTC	CASSLAGALAYEQYF
TRBV6-5	TRBJ2-5	15	TRBD1	.	TGTGCCAGCAGCCCCACAGGGGCGAAGGGGGAGACCCAGTACTTC	CASSPTGAKGETQYF
TRBV6-4	TRBJ2-7	13	TRBD1	.	TGTGCCAGCAGTGAGACAGGGGGCGGCGAGCAGTACTTC	CASSETGGGEQYF
TRBV7-9	TRBJ1-1	15	.	once	TGTGCCAGCAGCTCCCTGAGGCAGTTAAACACTGAAGCTTTCTTT	CASSSLRQLNTEAFF
TRBV4-1	TRBJ2-7	19	TRBD1	once	TGCGCCAGCAGCCAAGAAACGGGACAGGGTAGGAGTAGGTCCTACGAGCAGTACTTC	CASSQETGQGRSRSYEQYF
TRBV5-5	TRBJ2-1	13	.	.	TGTGCCAGCAGCATCCGCAGGGGCCATGAGCAGTTCTTC	CASSIRRGHEQFF
TRBV27	TRBJ2-1	15	TRBD2	.	TGTGCCAGCAGTTTAGCCGGACTAGCGGGAGTGGAGCAGTTCTTC	CASSLAGLAGVEQFF
TRBV13	TRBJ2-6	17	.	few	TGTGCCAGCTCCACGAGGGTGGAGGCTTCTGGGGCCAACGTCCTGACTTTC	CASSTRVEASGANVLTF